This T cell receptor beta chain derives from a study of T cell repertoires in cytomegalovirus infection. Study at large: A matching HLA type, together with CMV infection, was signaled by public TCR beta signatures.

Using its own MiXCR run on the reads, TCRdb lists one record per CDR3 protein. This sample carries 100,000 to 150,000 distinct CDR3 sequences, about 31% of them seen once, and the ten largest clones take roughly three fifths. Trimming cost V 3 bases and J 5 bases, with 5 bases left between them. The germline V gene encodes CDR1 ENHRY and CDR2 SYGVKD. The CDR3 extends over 13 amino acids. A word on this clonotype: Antigen: not known.

The study's findings and limits: Dominant in the ex vivo response were TCR beta clonotypes restricted by HLA-C and specific for CMV. The cumulative frequency of public TCR beta families identified carriers of CMV plus the relevant HLA.

J is TRBJ1-6 and V is TRBV10-3; no reliable D call. The material sequenced was CD8+ T cells from cultured PBMCs, taken from culture after CMV antigen stimulation. This sequence was found in a human donor in good health (CMV status not recorded). Some clones in this sample may be carry-over from other donors' samples. The CDR3 here is CAISESNNSPLHF. Here the CDR3 DNA reads TGTGCCATCAGTGAAAGTAATAATTCACCCCTCCACTTT.